Each of the 3 T cell receptor beta chains below was sequenced from the same sample in a study of CD8+ T cells in alopecia areata. RNA was isolated and reverse transcribed to cDNA, the sequencing template. The repertoire was sequenced with immunoSEQ multiplex PCR; TCRdb's copy has only in-frame clones and lacks some. The sample lists 150,000 to 200,000 clones; approximately 61% were seen once. Documented treatment: oral pan-JAK inhibitor, 5-10 mg twice daily. The sequenced sample was CD4+ T cells sorted from blood, obtained at week 24, from a patient treated with tofacitinib. These receptor sequences come from a human donor with alopecia areata.

V and J are TRBV5-6 and TRBJ1-6; D remains unclear. The CDR3 is 12 amino acids. The germline gives CDR1 SGHDT, CDR2 YYEEEE. The V and J ends lost 4 bases and 4 bases respectively, with 3 bases between them. The DNA of the CDR3 is TGTGCCAGCAGCAGTTATAATTCACCCCTCCACTTT. Protein product: CASSSYNSPLHF. Full variable domain (missing parts from reference TRBV5-6 and TRBJ1-6): DAGVTQSPTHLIKTRGQQVTLRCSPKSGHDTVSWYQQALGQGPQFIFQYYEEEERQRGNFPDRFSGHQFPNYSSELNVNALLLGDSALYLCASSSYNSPLHFGNGTRLTVT.

This clone came up a few times. The chain joins TRBV30 to TRBJ1-3; D gene uncertain. Germline V gives CDR1 GTSNPN, CDR2 SVGIG (reference sequence). Trimming removed 0 bases from V and 0 bases from J, with 9 bases in between. The CDR3 length is 15 residues. The CDR3 coding sequence is TGTGCCTGGAGTGTCGGCTTGAGCTCTGGAAACACCATATATTTT. The encoded protein is CAWSVGLSSGNTIYF.

The CDR3 protein is CAWKVGASGTQYF. For the CDR3, the DNA is TGTGCCTGGAAAGTCGGGGCTTCGGGAACCCAGTACTTC. This rearrangement joins TRBV30 to TRBJ2-5; D is perhaps TRBD1 or TRBD2 (5 bases each). Germline lookup yields CDR1 GTSNPN and CDR2 SVGIG (reference sequence). The CDR3 is 13 amino acids. The V and J ends lost 4 bases and 8 bases respectively, with 17 bases between them. Full variable domain (missing parts from reference TRBV30 and TRBJ2-5): SQTIHQWPATLVQPVGSPLSLECTVEGTSNPNLYWYRQAAGRGLQLLFYSVGIGQISSEVPQNLSASRPQDRQFILSSKKLLLSDSGFYLCAWKVGASGTQYFGPGTRLLVL.